The 3 T cell receptor beta chains below come from one sample, sequenced in a study of blood T cell repertoires in COVID-19. The method was immunoSEQ multiplex PCR; TCRdb's version includes in-frame clones alone and lacks a portion of them. The table includes under 300,000 clones, around 83% detected once. Sequenced input: PBMCs or T cells enriched from blood (not recorded which). The receptor set was obtained from a woman aged 45-60 years who had been exposed to COVID-19.

This clone occurred once. The chain links TRBV19 to TRBJ2-2; 10 nucleotides align to TRBD1. Germline values: CDR1 LNHDA, CDR2 SQIVND (reference sequence). V lost 5 bases, J lost 4 bases, and 7 bases stayed unmatched. This CDR3 comprises 16 residues. For the CDR3, the DNA is TGTGCCAGTAGTTCATCCGGGACAGGGGCCACCGGGGAGCTGTTTTTT. It specifies CASSSSGTGATGELFF.

The CDR3 DNA sequence: TGTGCCAGCAGGGAACAGGGGAACACTGAAGCTTTCTTT. Encoded protein: CASREQGNTEAFF. The V gene is TRBV5-4, the J gene TRBJ1-1; perhaps TRBD1 as D (6 bases). CDR3 length: 13 amino acids. V was pared by 5 bases and J by 1 base, with 9 bases between. Germline lookup yields CDR1 SGHNT and CDR2 YYREEE (reference sequence).

The chain is built from TRBV5-1 and TRBJ1-4; D call uncertain. Germline loops: CDR1 SGHRS, CDR2 YFSETQ. The V end lost 4 bases, the J end lost 8 bases, and 21 bases lay between the germline ends. This CDR3 contains 16 residues. CDR3 bases: TGCGCCAGCAGCCCCTCCCCCGCCGGGTTTGGAGAAAAACTGTTTTTT. Translating it yields CASSPSPAGFGEKLFF.